The entry that follows covers one T cell receptor (beta chain) sequence. The germline V gene encodes CDR1 SGDLS and CDR2 YYNGEE. The V and J ends lost 1 base and 6 bases respectively, with 4 bases between them. The CDR3 covers 12 residues. Naive-designated CD8 cells lacked CD45RO, were positively enriched for CCR7, and omitted terminally differentiated effector memory CD45RA+ cells. The sample comes from a study of shared clonotypes between healthy human individuals. Source study methods: ImmunoSEQ sequences covered only the junction and lacked quality scores; filtering therefore differed. The repertoire was sequenced with immunoSEQ multiplex PCR; TCRdb's copy has only in-frame clones and lacks some. The V and J calls and clone size come from that table; D and trimming were worked out from the DNA. The table lists under 850,000 clones, 80% to 95% of them singletons, with about 24% in the top ten.

Sequenced input: naive CD8+ T cells sorted from blood. The chain combines TRBV9 with TRBJ2-2; no reliable D call. This sequence originates from a man aged 25-45 years in good health. The CDR3 reads CASSVSSGELFF. The DNA for the CDR3 is TGTGCCAGCAGCGTATCCTCCGGGGAGCTGTTTTTT.